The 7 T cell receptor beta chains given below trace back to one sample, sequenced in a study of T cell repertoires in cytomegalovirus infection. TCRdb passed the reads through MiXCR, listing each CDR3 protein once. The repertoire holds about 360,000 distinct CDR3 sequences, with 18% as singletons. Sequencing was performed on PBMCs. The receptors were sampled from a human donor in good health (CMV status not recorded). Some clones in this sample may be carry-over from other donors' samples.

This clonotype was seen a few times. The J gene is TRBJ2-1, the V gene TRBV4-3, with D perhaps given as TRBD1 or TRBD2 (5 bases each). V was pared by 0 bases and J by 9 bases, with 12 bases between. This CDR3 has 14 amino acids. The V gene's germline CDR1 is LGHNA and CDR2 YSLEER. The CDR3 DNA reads TGCGCCAGCAGCCAAGAGGGGCTAGCTGGTGAGCAGTTCTTC. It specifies CASSQEGLAGEQFF.

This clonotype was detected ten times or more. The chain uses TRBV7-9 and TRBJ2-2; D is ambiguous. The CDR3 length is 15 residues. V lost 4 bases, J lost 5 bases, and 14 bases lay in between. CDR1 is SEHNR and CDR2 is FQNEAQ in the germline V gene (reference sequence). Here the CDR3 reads CASSSIRHKTGELFF. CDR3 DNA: TGTGCCAGCAGCTCCATCCGACACAAAACCGGGGAGCTGTTTTTT.

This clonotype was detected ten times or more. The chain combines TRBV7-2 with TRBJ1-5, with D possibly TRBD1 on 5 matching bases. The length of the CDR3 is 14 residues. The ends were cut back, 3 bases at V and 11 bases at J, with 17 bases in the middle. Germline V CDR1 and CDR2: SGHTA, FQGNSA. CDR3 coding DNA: TGTGCCAGCAGCTTGTGGGGGGACTCATGGTCCCAGCATTTT. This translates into CASSLWGDSWSQHF. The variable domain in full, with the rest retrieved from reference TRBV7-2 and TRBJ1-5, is GAGVSQSPSNKVTEKGKDVELRCDPISGHTALYWYRQSLGQGLEFLIYFQGNSAPDKSGLPSDRFSAERTGGSVSTLTIQRTQQEDSAVYLCASSLWGDSWSQHFGDGTRLSIL.

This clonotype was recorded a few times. CDR3 coding DNA: TGTGCCAGCTCAACCACAGTCAGCGGGGACACAGATACGCAGTATTTT. Its translation is CASSTTVSGDTDTQYF. The V and J genes are TRBV18 and TRBJ2-3, with 7 positions matching TRBD2. The CDR3 spans 16 residues. Germline values: CDR1 KGHSH, CDR2 LQKENI. With V trimmed by 5 bases and J by 2 bases, 10 bases remained unmatched.

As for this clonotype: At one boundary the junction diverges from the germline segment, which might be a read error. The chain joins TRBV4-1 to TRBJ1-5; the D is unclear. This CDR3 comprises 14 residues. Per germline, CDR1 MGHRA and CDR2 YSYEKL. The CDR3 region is CASSQDNQNQPQHF. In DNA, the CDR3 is TGTGCCAGCAGCCAAGATAACCAAAATCAGCCCCAGCATTTT.

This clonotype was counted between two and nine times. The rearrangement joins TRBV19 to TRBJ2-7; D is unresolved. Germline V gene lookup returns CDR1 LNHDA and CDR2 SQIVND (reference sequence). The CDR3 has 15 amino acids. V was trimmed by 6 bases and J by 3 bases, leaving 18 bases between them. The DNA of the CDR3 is TGTGCCAGTAGCCCTTTGGGTCGACCGGGCTACGAGCAGTACTTC. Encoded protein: CASSPLGRPGYEQYF. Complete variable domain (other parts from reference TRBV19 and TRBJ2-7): DGGITQSPKYLFRKEGQNVTLSCEQNLNHDAMYWYRQDPGQGLRLIYYSQIVNDFQKGDIAEGYSVSREKKESFPLTVTSAQKNPTAFYLCASSPLGRPGYEQYFGPGTRLTVT.

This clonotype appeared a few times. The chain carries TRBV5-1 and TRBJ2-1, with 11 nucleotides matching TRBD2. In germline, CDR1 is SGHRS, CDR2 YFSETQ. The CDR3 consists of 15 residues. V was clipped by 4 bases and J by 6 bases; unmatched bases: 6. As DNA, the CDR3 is TGCGCCAGCAGCCAGCGTAGCGGGAGGGCCAATGAGCAGTTCTTC. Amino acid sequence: CASSQRSGRANEQFF.